The T cell receptor (beta chain) described here comes from a study of cytomegalovirus exposure and HLA in healthy donors. Study overall: Researchers previously reported finding 90 million to 120 million unique TCR beta sequences from 170 million or so T cells.

13 Jbeta primers and 60 Vbeta primers were used for the PCR. Some clones are missing from TCRdb's copy, which holds only in-frame ones; the method was immunoSEQ multiplex PCR. The sample includes about 190,000 clones, roughly four fifths of them seen just once. This clone has a single count. The TCR was taken from a woman between 18 and 30 years old in good health and CMV-seronegative. The sample taken for sequencing was PBMCs.

CDR3 region: CASRTTGRQETQYF. In nucleotides, the CDR3 is TGTGCCAGCAGGACGACCGGGAGGCAAGAGACCCAGTACTTC. V and J are TRBV6-5 and TRBJ2-5; TRBD2 aligns across 7 bases. The trim removed 6 bases at V and 2 bases at J, leaving 6 bases unmatched. Germline V gene data show CDR1 as MNHEY and CDR2 as SVGAGI. The CDR3 extends over 14 amino acids.